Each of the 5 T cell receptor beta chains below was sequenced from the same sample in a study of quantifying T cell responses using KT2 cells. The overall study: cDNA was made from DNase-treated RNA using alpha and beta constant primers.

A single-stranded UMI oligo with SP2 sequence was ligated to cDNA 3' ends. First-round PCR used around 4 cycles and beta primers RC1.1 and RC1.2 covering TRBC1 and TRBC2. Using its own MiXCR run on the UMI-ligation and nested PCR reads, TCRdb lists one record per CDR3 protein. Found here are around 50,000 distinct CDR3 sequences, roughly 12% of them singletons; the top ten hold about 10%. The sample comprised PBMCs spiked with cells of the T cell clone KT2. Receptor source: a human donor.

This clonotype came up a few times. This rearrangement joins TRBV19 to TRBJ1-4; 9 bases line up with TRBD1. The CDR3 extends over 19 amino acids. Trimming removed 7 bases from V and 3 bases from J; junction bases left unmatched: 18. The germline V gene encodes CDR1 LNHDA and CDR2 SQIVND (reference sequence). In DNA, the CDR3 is TGTGCCAGTAACCCTGGGACAGGGTTTGATTACGCTTCTAATGAAAAACTGTTTTTT. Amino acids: CASNPGTGFDYASNEKLFF.

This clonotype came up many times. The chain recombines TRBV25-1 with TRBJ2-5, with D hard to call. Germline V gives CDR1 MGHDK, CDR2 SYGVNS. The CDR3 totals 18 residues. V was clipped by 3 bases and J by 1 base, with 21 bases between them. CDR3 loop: CASSDNPLDPWGQETQYF. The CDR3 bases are TGTGCCAGCAGTGATAACCCACTGGACCCGTGGGGCCAAGAGACCCAGTACTTC.

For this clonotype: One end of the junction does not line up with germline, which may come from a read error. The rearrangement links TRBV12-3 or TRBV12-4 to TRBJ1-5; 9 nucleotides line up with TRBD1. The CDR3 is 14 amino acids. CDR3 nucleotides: TGTGCCAGCAGTCTAGCGACAGGGGGACAGCCCCAGCATTTT. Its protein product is CASSLATGGQPQHF.

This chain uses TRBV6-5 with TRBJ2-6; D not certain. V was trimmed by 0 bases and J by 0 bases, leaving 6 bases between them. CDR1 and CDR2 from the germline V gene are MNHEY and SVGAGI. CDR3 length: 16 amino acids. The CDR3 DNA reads TGTGCCAGCAGTTACTCCGCCATCTCTGGGGCCAACGTCCTGACTTTC. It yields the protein CASSYSAISGANVLTF.

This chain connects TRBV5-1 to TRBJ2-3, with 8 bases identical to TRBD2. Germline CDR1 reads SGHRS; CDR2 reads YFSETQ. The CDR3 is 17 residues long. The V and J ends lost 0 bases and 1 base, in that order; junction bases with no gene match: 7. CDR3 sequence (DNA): TGCGCCAGCAGCTTGGATGCTCCGACTAGCGGCACAGATACGCAGTATTTT. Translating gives CASSLDAPTSGTDTQYF.